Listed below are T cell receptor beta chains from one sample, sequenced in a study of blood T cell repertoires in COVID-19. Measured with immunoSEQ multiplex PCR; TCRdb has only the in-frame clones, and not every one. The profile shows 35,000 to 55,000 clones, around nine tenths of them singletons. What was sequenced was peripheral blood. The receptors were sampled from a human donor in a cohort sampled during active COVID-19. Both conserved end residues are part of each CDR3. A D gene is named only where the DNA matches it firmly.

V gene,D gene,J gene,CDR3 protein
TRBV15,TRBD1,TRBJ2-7,CATSSADRVSSYEQYF
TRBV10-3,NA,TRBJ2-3,CAIIGETSTDTQYF
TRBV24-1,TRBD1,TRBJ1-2,CATSAGGDYGYTF
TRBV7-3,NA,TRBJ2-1,CASSLWGGSYNEQFF
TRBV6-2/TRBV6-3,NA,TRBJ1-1,CASSYPYTEAFF
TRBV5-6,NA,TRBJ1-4,CASSFPGDEKLFF
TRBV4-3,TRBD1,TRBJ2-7,CASSQGQGFYEQYF
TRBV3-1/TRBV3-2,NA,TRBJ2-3,CASSQRGDTQYF
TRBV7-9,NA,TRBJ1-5,CASSRDNQPQHF
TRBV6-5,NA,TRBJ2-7,CASNQGNYEQYF
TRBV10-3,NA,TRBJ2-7,CAISPSYEQYF
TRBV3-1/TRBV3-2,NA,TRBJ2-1,CASSQTVSDNEQFF
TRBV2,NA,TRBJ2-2,CASQRQVTGELFF
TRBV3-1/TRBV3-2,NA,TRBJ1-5,CASSQDPPYSNQPQHF
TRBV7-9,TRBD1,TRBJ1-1,CASILQGTGEAFF
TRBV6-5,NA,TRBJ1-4,CASTRGGANEKLFF
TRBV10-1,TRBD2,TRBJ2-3,CASSEVAGTDTQYF
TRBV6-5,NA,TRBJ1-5,CASSSAGYSNQPQHF
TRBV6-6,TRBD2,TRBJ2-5,CASRPPASGGETQYF
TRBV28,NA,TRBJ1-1,CASSIPLNTEAFF
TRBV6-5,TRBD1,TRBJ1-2,CASSPTGGAGYTF
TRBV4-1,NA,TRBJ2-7,CASSPGQGPYYEQYF
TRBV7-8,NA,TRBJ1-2,CASSLGARNYGYTF
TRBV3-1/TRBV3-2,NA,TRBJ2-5,CASSQGISGKTQYF
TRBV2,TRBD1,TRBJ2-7,CASRNLYRGVYEQYF
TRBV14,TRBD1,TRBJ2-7,CASTRGQVGEQYF
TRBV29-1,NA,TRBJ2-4,CSVQGEAKNIQYF
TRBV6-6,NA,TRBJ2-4,CASTYPAGQFDIQYF
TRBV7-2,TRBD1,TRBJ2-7,CASSAGQGGEQYF
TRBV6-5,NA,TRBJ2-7,CASSYSMTDFYEQYF
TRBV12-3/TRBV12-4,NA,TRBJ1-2,CASSPDRWGGYTF
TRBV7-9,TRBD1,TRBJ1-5,CASSHQGEFQPQHF
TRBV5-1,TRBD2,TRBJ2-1,CASSLVAGGDNEQFF
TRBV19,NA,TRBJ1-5,CASTGSPRFLPQHF
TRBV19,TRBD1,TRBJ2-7,CAVSISGTGAYEQYF
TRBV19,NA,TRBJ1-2,CASNRQSGGYTF
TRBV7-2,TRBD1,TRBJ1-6,CASSPSTGLNSPLHF
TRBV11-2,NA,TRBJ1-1,CASSFFGAQAFF
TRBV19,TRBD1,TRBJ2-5,CASSIDRGLLETQYF
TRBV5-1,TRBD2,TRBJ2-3,CASNTSPLAGGLGNTQYF
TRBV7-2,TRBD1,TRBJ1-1,CASSFGQGNTEAFF
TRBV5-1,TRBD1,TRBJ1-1,CASRRDRGLNTEAFF
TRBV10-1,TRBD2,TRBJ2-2,CASWGRGGGYTGELFF
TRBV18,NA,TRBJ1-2,CASSPPHGVYGYTF
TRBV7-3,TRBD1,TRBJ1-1,CASSSTGVTYTEAFF
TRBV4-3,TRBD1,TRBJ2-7,CASSQGTGISYEQYF
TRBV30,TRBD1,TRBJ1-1,CAWMMDRGTEAFF
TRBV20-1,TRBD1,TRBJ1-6,CSASLPGQLNSPLHF
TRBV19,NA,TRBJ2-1,CASSFRAYNEQFF